The clone carrying this TCR beta chain was found many times. The source of the sample is a study of T cells in Graves' hyperthyroidism and ophthalmopathy. Turning to the study itself: Upon initial diagnosis and before any treatment, peripheral blood was collected.

Regions amplified from RNA transcripts were the TCR beta CDR3 regions. RT-PCR in the first round (using the HTBI primer set) targeted the TCR CDR3. Each CDR3 protein gets one entry after TCRdb re-called the multiplex PCR reads with MiXCR. The sample has 600,000 or so distinct CDR3 sequences; 13% to 15% are singletons. V was pared by 0 bases and J by 7 bases, with 16 bases between. The CDR3 spans 16 residues. Germline CDR1 reads LGHNA; CDR2 reads YSLEER. The sequence was obtained from a woman younger than 35 with Graves' ophthalmopathy. Sample: blood. This chain joins TRBV4-3 and TRBJ2-1; weak D call: TRBD2 (6 bases). The CDR3 loop reads CASSQEEAGVGNEQFF. The CDR3 DNA reads TGCGCCAGCAGCCAAGAGGAAGCGGGTGTGGGGAATGAGCAGTTCTTC.